The rows below give T cell receptor beta chains drawn from one sample of a study of blood T cell repertoires in COVID-19. Profiling relied on immunoSEQ multiplex PCR, and the TCRdb table lists in-frame clones only, not all of them. The sample records roughly 290,000 clones, 75% to 90% being singletons. Specimen: peripheral blood. All receptors come from an older woman with acute or convalescent COVID-19. The CDR3 runs from the conserved cysteine through the conserved F or W. The order of the fields is V gene, clone size, J gene, D gene, CDR3 DNA, CDR3 protein. D genes are given only for firm matches. The size entry is marked missing in some rows and otherwise reads once, few, many or a size class.

V gene: TRBV10-1
clone size: once
J gene: TRBJ2-1
D gene: TRBD1
CDR3 DNA: TGCGCCAGCAGTGACCTCGGGACAGGGGAGACCTACAATGAGCAGTTCTTC
CDR3 protein: CASSDLGTGETYNEQFF

V gene: TRBV29-1
clone size: once
J gene: TRBJ1-1
D gene: .
CDR3 DNA: TGCAGCGTTGATAGGCAGGAGGGCGAAGCTTTCTTT
CDR3 protein: CSVDRQEGEAFF

V gene: TRBV7-2
clone size: .
J gene: TRBJ2-2
D gene: .
CDR3 DNA: TGTGCCAGCACCCTTGGCCGGATGGAGGGGGAGCTGTTTTTT
CDR3 protein: CASTLGRMEGELFF

V gene: TRBV19
clone size: .
J gene: TRBJ2-7
D gene: .
CDR3 DNA: TGTGCCAGTAGTCTTACCTGGGGCAGGGCCAACGAGCAGTACTTC
CDR3 protein: CASSLTWGRANEQYF

V gene: TRBV21-1
clone size: once
J gene: TRBJ1-2
D gene: .
CDR3 DNA: TGTGCCAGCAGCGGCCGGGACAGGGGCTATTGCACCTTC
CDR3 protein: CASSGRDRGYCTF

V gene: TRBV6-2/TRBV6-3
clone size: once
J gene: TRBJ1-5
D gene: .
CDR3 DNA: TGTGCCAGCAGTTTCGCCGGGGGTAATCAGCCCCAGCATTTT
CDR3 protein: CASSFAGGNQPQHF

V gene: TRBV19
clone size: .
J gene: TRBJ1-1
D gene: .
CDR3 DNA: TGTGCCAGTAGTACCCAAACGGTGAACACTGAAGCTTTCTTT
CDR3 protein: CASSTQTVNTEAFF

V gene: TRBV27
clone size: .
J gene: TRBJ1-6
D gene: .
CDR3 DNA: TGTGCCAGCAGTTACAGGGTTAATTCACCCCTCCACTTT
CDR3 protein: CASSYRVNSPLHF

V gene: TRBV5-1
clone size: .
J gene: TRBJ2-7
D gene: .
CDR3 DNA: TGCGCCAGCAGCCTTACTAGCACGGTCTACGAGCAGTACTTC
CDR3 protein: CASSLTSTVYEQYF

V gene: TRBV5-4
clone size: .
J gene: TRBJ1-4
D gene: .
CDR3 DNA: TGTGCCAGCAGGTTGACACCAACTGCAGGTGAAAAACTGTTTTTT
CDR3 protein: CASRLTPTAGEKLFF

V gene: TRBV7-6
clone size: .
J gene: TRBJ1-5
D gene: TRBD1
CDR3 DNA: TGTGCCAGCAGCCTCCAGACAGGGACTCTTCAGCCCCAGCATTTT
CDR3 protein: CASSLQTGTLQPQHF

V gene: TRBV10-3
clone size: .
J gene: TRBJ2-7
D gene: TRBD2
CDR3 DNA: TGTGCCATCAGTGGGGAGGGCTATTCCTACGAGCAGTACTTC
CDR3 protein: CAISGEGYSYEQYF

V gene: TRBV3-1/TRBV3-2
clone size: .
J gene: TRBJ2-1
D gene: .
CDR3 DNA: TGTGCCAGCAGCCCCCGGGACTCGTACAATGAGCAGTTCTTC
CDR3 protein: CASSPRDSYNEQFF

V gene: TRBV6-2/TRBV6-3
clone size: .
J gene: TRBJ1-5
D gene: .
CDR3 DNA: TGTGCCAGCAGTTACCTCGTTGCCTCCGGGGAGCCCCAGCATTTT
CDR3 protein: CASSYLVASGEPQHF

V gene: TRBV28
clone size: .
J gene: TRBJ2-6
D gene: .
CDR3 DNA: TGTGCCAGCAGTTTATCCAGATACTCTGGGGCCAACGTCCTGACTTTC
CDR3 protein: CASSLSRYSGANVLTF

V gene: TRBV6-2/TRBV6-3
clone size: .
J gene: TRBJ1-1
D gene: .
CDR3 DNA: TGTGCCAGCAGCTCACGGACAGCCCTTCAGACTGAAGCTTTCTTT
CDR3 protein: CASSSRTALQTEAFF

V gene: TRBV7-2
clone size: .
J gene: TRBJ1-1
D gene: .
CDR3 DNA: TGTGCCAGCAGCTTAGCGAGCGGGGTGAACACTGAAGCTTTCTTT
CDR3 protein: CASSLASGVNTEAFF

V gene: TRBV5-1
clone size: .
J gene: TRBJ1-2
D gene: TRBD1
CDR3 DNA: TGCGCCAGCACCTACGACAGGGACTATGGCTACACCTTC
CDR3 protein: CASTYDRDYGYTF

V gene: TRBV5-1
clone size: .
J gene: TRBJ2-3
D gene: TRBD2
CDR3 DNA: TGCGCCAGCAGCCTGGGGGCAGCGGGAGGCTGGGGAACAGATACGCAGTATTTT
CDR3 protein: CASSLGAAGGWGTDTQYF

V gene: TRBV11-3
clone size: .
J gene: TRBJ2-3
D gene: TRBD2
CDR3 DNA: TGTGCCAGCAGCTGGGTACTAGCGGGGGGCACAGATACGCAGTATTTT
CDR3 protein: CASSWVLAGGTDTQYF

V gene: TRBV5-1
clone size: .
J gene: TRBJ1-1
D gene: .
CDR3 DNA: TGCGCCAGCGCCCGCGGGCAGGGGAGAGGTGAAGCTTTCTTT
CDR3 protein: CASARGQGRGEAFF

V gene: TRBV7-8
clone size: .
J gene: TRBJ1-1
D gene: TRBD1
CDR3 DNA: TGTGCCAGCACCCACGAGGGGGCTGTTGAAGCTTTCTTT
CDR3 protein: CASTHEGAVEAFF

V gene: TRBV19
clone size: few
J gene: TRBJ2-2
D gene: TRBD2
CDR3 DNA: TGTGCCAGTAGTGCCCGGAGCGGGGCCGGGGAGCTGTTTTTT
CDR3 protein: CASSARSGAGELFF

V gene: TRBV7-3
clone size: few
J gene: TRBJ2-3
D gene: .
CDR3 DNA: TGTGCCAGCAGCCAGGCTCTTCGGGACTCGGCAGATACGCAGTATTTT
CDR3 protein: CASSQALRDSADTQYF

V gene: TRBV3-1/TRBV3-2
clone size: .
J gene: TRBJ2-7
D gene: TRBD2
CDR3 DNA: TGTGCCAGCAGCCAGGAGGGACTAGATTTTGAGCAGTACTTC
CDR3 protein: CASSQEGLDFEQYF

V gene: TRBV2
clone size: .
J gene: TRBJ1-3
D gene: .
CDR3 DNA: TGTGCCAGCAGTGAAACAGGAAGTGGAAACACCATATATTTT
CDR3 protein: CASSETGSGNTIYF

V gene: TRBV10-3
clone size: .
J gene: TRBJ2-6
D gene: .
CDR3 DNA: TGTGCCGCCCGGGATTCTGGGGCCAACGTCCTGACTTTC
CDR3 protein: CAARDSGANVLTF

V gene: TRBV5-1
clone size: .
J gene: TRBJ2-1
D gene: .
CDR3 DNA: TGCGCCAGCAGCTTGGGACAGCAGGGGAATGAGCAGTTCTTC
CDR3 protein: CASSLGQQGNEQFF

V gene: TRBV28
clone size: .
J gene: TRBJ1-1
D gene: TRBD1
CDR3 DNA: TGTGCCAGCAGTACCGGGACAGGGAGGCGGAACACTGAAGCTTTCTTT
CDR3 protein: CASSTGTGRRNTEAFF

V gene: TRBV19
clone size: .
J gene: TRBJ1-5
D gene: .
CDR3 DNA: TGTGCCAGTAGTTCAAGGGGTGGGGGGGGCAACCAGCCCCAGCATTTT
CDR3 protein: CASSSRGGGGNQPQHF

V gene: TRBV11-2
clone size: .
J gene: TRBJ1-1
D gene: .
CDR3 DNA: TGTGCCAGCAGCCCATCCCTGGACAGGAACACTGAAGCTTTCTTT
CDR3 protein: CASSPSLDRNTEAFF

V gene: TRBV5-1
clone size: .
J gene: TRBJ2-1
D gene: .
CDR3 DNA: TGCGCCAGCAGCTTGGAATTGGTTAGCAATGAGCAGTTCTTC
CDR3 protein: CASSLELVSNEQFF

V gene: TRBV2
clone size: .
J gene: TRBJ1-6
D gene: TRBD1
CDR3 DNA: TGTGCCAGCAGTGAGGGCAGGGGGAACTCACCCCTCCACTTT
CDR3 protein: CASSEGRGNSPLHF

V gene: TRBV6-2/TRBV6-3
clone size: .
J gene: TRBJ2-5
D gene: TRBD2
CDR3 DNA: TGTGCCAGCAGCCAACTAGTCTCGGGACTAGGAGAGACCCAGTACTTC
CDR3 protein: CASSQLVSGLGETQYF

V gene: TRBV30
clone size: .
J gene: TRBJ1-2
D gene: .
CDR3 DNA: TGTGCCTGGAGTGTAGGGACTTATGGCTACACCTTC
CDR3 protein: CAWSVGTYGYTF

V gene: TRBV7-2
clone size: .
J gene: TRBJ2-7
D gene: TRBD2
CDR3 DNA: TGTGCCAGCAGCTTTTTCCCCTGGCGGCGGGAGGAAACCTACGAGCAGTACTTC
CDR3 protein: CASSFFPWRREETYEQYF

V gene: TRBV5-4
clone size: .
J gene: TRBJ2-1
D gene: .
CDR3 DNA: TGTGCCAGCAGCTTGGAGCGTGAGCAGTTCTTC
CDR3 protein: CASSLEREQFF

V gene: TRBV7-2
clone size: .
J gene: TRBJ2-2
D gene: TRBD2
CDR3 DNA: TGTGCCAGCAGCTTAGCGGAGCGGGGGAACGGGGAGCTGTTTTTT
CDR3 protein: CASSLAERGNGELFF

V gene: TRBV3-1/TRBV3-2
clone size: few
J gene: TRBJ1-4
D gene: .
CDR3 DNA: TGTGCCAGCAGCCAAGATTCATCGGGAAAACTGTTTTTT
CDR3 protein: CASSQDSSGKLFF

V gene: TRBV20-1
clone size: .
J gene: TRBJ2-5
D gene: .
CDR3 DNA: TGCAGTGCTAGTCGAGGGAAACAAGAGACCCAGTACTTC
CDR3 protein: CSASRGKQETQYF

V gene: TRBV15
clone size: .
J gene: TRBJ2-5
D gene: .
CDR3 DNA: TGTGCCACCAGCAAAGGGGGGGGACAAGAGACCCAGTACTTC
CDR3 protein: CATSKGGGQETQYF

V gene: TRBV6-5
clone size: once
J gene: TRBJ2-7
D gene: TRBD1
CDR3 DNA: TGTGCCAGCAGTTACGCCTACAGGGGGCGCACCTACGAGCAGTACTTC
CDR3 protein: CASSYAYRGRTYEQYF

V gene: TRBV7-2
clone size: .
J gene: TRBJ1-6
D gene: .
CDR3 DNA: TGTGCCAGCTCGCCAGGGATAAATAATTCACCCCTCCACTTT
CDR3 protein: CASSPGINNSPLHF

V gene: TRBV13
clone size: .
J gene: TRBJ2-5
D gene: .
CDR3 DNA: TGTGCCAGCAGCGAATACGGGGAGACCCAGTACTTC
CDR3 protein: CASSEYGETQYF

V gene: TRBV9
clone size: .
J gene: TRBJ2-1
D gene: TRBD2
CDR3 DNA: TGTGCCAGCAGCGTAGGCCCTAGCGGGGGGGCCAATGAGCAGTTCTTC
CDR3 protein: CASSVGPSGGANEQFF

V gene: TRBV23-1
clone size: few
J gene: TRBJ2-1
D gene: TRBD2
CDR3 DNA: TGCGGCCCCAGAGCGGGGGCCCCTTCGGGGAATGAGCAGTTCTTC
CDR3 protein: CGPRAGAPSGNEQFF

V gene: TRBV6-5
clone size: once
J gene: TRBJ2-7
D gene: .
CDR3 DNA: TGTGCCAGCAGTTACCTTCCCAGGGCGGGAAACGAGCAGTACTTC
CDR3 protein: CASSYLPRAGNEQYF

V gene: TRBV2
clone size: once
J gene: TRBJ1-1
D gene: .
CDR3 DNA: TGTGCCAGTGGACGCGCGGGGGGAAACGCTGAAGCTTTCTTT
CDR3 protein: CASGRAGGNAEAFF